The table lists the clone carrying this TCR beta chain with a count of one. This sample is drawn from a study of blood T cell repertoires in COVID-19. Assay: immunoSEQ multiplex PCR; the TCRdb copy retains only in-frame clones and omits some. The sample gives approximately 94,000 clones, around nine tenths of which show up once; 7.5% to 10% is in the top ten. The sequenced sample consisted of peripheral blood. The clonotype was recovered from a woman aged 70-85 years with acute or convalescent COVID-19.

The DNA for the CDR3 is TGTGCCAGCTCACCACCAGCGGGAGCTGTTAGTTGGCAGTTCTTC. It translates to CASSPPAGAVSWQFF. The chain recombines TRBV18 with TRBJ2-1; 8 bases are shared with TRBD2. After removal of 0 bases from V and 12 bases from J, the junction contained 10 bases not matched to a gene. This CDR3 has 15 amino acids. Per germline, CDR1 KGHSH and CDR2 LQKENI.